The 2 T cell receptor beta chains given below trace back to one sample, sequenced in a study of blood T cell repertoires in COVID-19. The table came from immunoSEQ multiplex PCR; TCRdb's copy has only in-frame clones and leaves some out. This sample has tens of thousands of clones; over 80% occur once, and the top ten carry approximately 8%. Sequences were obtained from peripheral blood. The receptors come from a man aged 45-65 years with active COVID-19.

The chain is built from TRBV30 and TRBJ1-1, with D possibly being TRBD1 (6 bases). CDR1 and CDR2 from the germline V gene are GTSNPN and SVGIG (reference sequence). V lost 5 bases and J lost 3, with 13 bases in between. The CDR3 has 13 amino acids. CDR3 DNA: TGTGCCTGGTCTGGACAGTACTACACTGAAGCTTTCTTT. This codes for CAWSGQYYTEAFF.

Regarding this clone: An end of the junction does not agree with germline; a read error may underlie this. The V and J genes are TRBV5-1 and TRBJ2-1, with TRBD2 identical over 7 bases. Germline V gives CDR1 SGHRS, CDR2 YFSETQ. CDR3 size: 15 residues. CDR3 nucleotides: TGCGCCAGTAGCTTTGAAGCGGGACCCTACAATGAGCAGTTCTTC. Protein sequence: CASSFEAGPYNEQFF.